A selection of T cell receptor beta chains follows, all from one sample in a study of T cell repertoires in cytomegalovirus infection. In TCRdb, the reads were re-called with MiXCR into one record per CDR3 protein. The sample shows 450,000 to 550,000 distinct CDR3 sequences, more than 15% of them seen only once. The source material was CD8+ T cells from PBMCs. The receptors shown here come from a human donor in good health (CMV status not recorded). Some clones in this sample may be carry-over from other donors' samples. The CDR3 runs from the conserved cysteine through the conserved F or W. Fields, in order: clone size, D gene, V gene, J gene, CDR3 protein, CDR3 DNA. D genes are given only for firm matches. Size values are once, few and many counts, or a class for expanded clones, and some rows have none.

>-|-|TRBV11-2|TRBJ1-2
CASSPQERANYGYTF
TGTGCCAGCAGCCCTCAGGAAAGGGCTAACTATGGCTACACCTTC
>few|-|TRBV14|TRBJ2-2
CASSQETSANTGELFF
TGTGCCAGCAGCCAAGAGACTTCCGCGAACACCGGGGAGCTGTTTTTT
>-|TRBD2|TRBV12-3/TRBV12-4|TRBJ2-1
CASSHPRIAGGLDNEQFF
TGTGCCAGCAGTCACCCGCGGATAGCGGGAGGGTTGGACAATGAGCAGTTCTTC
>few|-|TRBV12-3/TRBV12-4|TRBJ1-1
CASSFRLMGRGVAFF
TGTGCCAGCAGTTTTCGGTTGATGGGTCGTGGGGTGGCTTTCTTT
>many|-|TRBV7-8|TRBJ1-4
CASSLALPGTNEKLFF
TGTGCCAGCAGCTTAGCGCTCCCGGGAACTAATGAAAAACTGTTTTTT
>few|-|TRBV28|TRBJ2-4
CASSPRREGLGNIQYF
TGTGCCAGCAGTCCAAGGCGGGAAGGGTTGGGAAACATTCAGTACTTC
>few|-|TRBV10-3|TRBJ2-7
CAIREPSYEQYF
TGTGCCATCAGGGAACCTTCCTACGAGCAGTACTTC
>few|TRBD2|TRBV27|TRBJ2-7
CASSLSGLVRIYEQYF
TGTGCCAGCAGTTTATCCGGACTAGTGAGGATTTACGAGCAGTACTTC
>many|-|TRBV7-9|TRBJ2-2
CASSLSAANTGELFF
TGTGCCAGCAGCTTATCCGCCGCGAACACCGGGGAGCTGTTTTTT
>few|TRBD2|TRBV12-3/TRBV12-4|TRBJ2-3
CASSFSRSSGADTDTQYF
TGTGCCAGCAGTTTCTCGCGGTCTAGCGGGGCAGACACAGATACGCAGTATTTT